A single T cell receptor beta chain is shown here with its context. Its target antigen remains unknown. With the read ending 3 residues before the CDR3 end, the germline J gene is used to fill in that end. Per the germline V gene, SQVTM is the CDR1 and ANQGSEA is the CDR2. The CDR3 measures 12 amino acids from cysteine to phenylalanine. Sequencing covers 27 bases of the CDR3, shown here with the frame starting at base 1. CVID samples and control samples contributed equivalent amounts of genomic DNA as sequencing input. For every sample, a 60 bp segment covering the rearranged TCRbeta CDR3 region was amplified and then sequenced. The immunoSEQ assay, a bias-corrected multiplex PCR with high-throughput sequencing, was employed for TCRbeta amplification. The authors' analysis ran thus. Every unique nucleotide sequence was considered a clone and was annotated with V, D and J genes, copy number and frequency. Sequences were labeled productive if in frame, and non-productive if out of frame or containing stop codons. Clonality was calculated from Shannon's entropy as previously described. The predicted amino acid sequences of productive clones were used to derive the mean CDR3 Kyte-Doolittle hydropathy. Hierarchical clustering of scaled V gene usage was performed with the R hclust function using Manhattan distance and complete linkage. Sharing of clones by CDR3 amino acid sequence was evaluated through resampling of 12 repertoires per group over 100 rounds. The repertoires were screened for approximately 63 published EBV-specific TCRbeta sequences and fewer than 300 published CMV-specific TCRbeta sequences. After a couple of CVID samples that produced fewer than 10,000 sequences were dropped from the analysis, roughly 42 CVID repertoires remained. TCRdb carries this immuneACCESS record with in-frame sequences only. Its versions omit some clonotypes, under half of them owing to an unresolved V gene in the studies checked, with the rest unexplained. V, J and clone size derive from that table, while D and trimming were established from the DNA sequence. The data for this sample show some 17,000 clones, each detected more than once. The ten top clones hold around 15% of the sample.

This entry comes from a study of T cell clonality in common variable immunodeficiency (dated by TCRdb to the mid-2010s). On the study overall, not on this receptor specifically: Despite equal DNA input, controls averaged approximately 82,000 unique sequences per sample versus about 32,000 in CVID samples. According to the authors, finding the cause of the higher clonality in CVID would require sequencing the repertoires of T cell subpopulations. CVID subjects shared fewer TCRbeta clones with each other than healthy controls did (p < 0.0001). Patient heterogeneity within the CVID cohort put limits on correlating repertoire features with clinical complications. TCRbeta clonality was higher in CVID subjects than in healthy controls (t-test p = 0.018), and the increase was most characteristic of about a third of subjects. Fewer deletions and N-nucleotide insertions were reportedly observed in CVID TCRbeta sequences, and highly modified clones with 13 or more V deletions were reportedly absent from CVID TCRbeta sequences.

Standard criteria were used to diagnose CVID, namely serum IgG, IgA and/or IgM reduced below the normal range together with specific antibody deficiency. The CVID group comprised 45 or so subjects, roughly 15 female and around 30 male, aged 9 to 64 years with a mean age of around 40. Most of the CVID patients and most of the healthy controls were of Caucasian heritage. Replacement immunoglobulin therapy had been administered to all CVID subjects for at least one year at the time of study participation. When blood was collected, none of the CVID subjects were ill or on immunomodulatory or immunosuppressive medication. From each donor, roughly 5 to 8.5 ml of heparinized peripheral whole blood was collected. TCRbeta CDR3 repertoires were sequenced from genomic DNA of adults with common variable immune deficiency (CVID) and healthy adult controls. Diluted blood was subjected to density centrifugation over Hypaque 1077 or Ficoll-Paque for isolation of peripheral blood mononuclear cells. Unsorted mononuclear cells served as the source of genomic DNA, which was extracted either by Qiagen column purification or by a centrifugation-based method.

The sample comprised peripheral blood mononuclear cells. The clonotype originates from a human donor with common variable immunodeficiency. This chain is built from TRBV29-1 and TRBJ1-2; the D gene assignment is ambiguous. CDR3 reads: CSVESSGGGYTF. The sequenced part of the CDR3 DNA is TGCAGCGTTGAGAGTTCTGGCGGCGGC.